These 12 T cell receptor beta chains share one sample of origin, sequenced in a study of cytomegalovirus exposure and HLA in healthy donors. Amplification used 60 Vbeta primers and 13 Jbeta primers. Sequencing was performed with immunoSEQ multiplex PCR; in TCRdb, only in-frame clones are kept and a portion is missing. This table holds 150,000 to 200,000 clones, roughly 82% found once. Sequencing was done on a sample of PBMCs. The receptors shown here come from a girl aged 10 to 17 in good health and CMV-seropositive.

The rearrangement links TRBV29-1 to TRBJ2-7; 10 bases map to TRBD2. Losses at the gene ends were 2 bases for V and 2 bases for J; bases not matched to a gene: 3. CDR3 size: 14 residues. CDR1 SQVTM and CDR2 ANQGSEA come from the germline V gene. For the CDR3, the DNA is TGCAGCGTTGAAACTAGCGGGGCGCCCTACGAGCAGTACTTC. This encodes CSVETSGAPYEQYF.

J is TRBJ2-1 and V is TRBV15; 7 bases are a match to TRBD2. Germline values: CDR1 LNHNV, CDR2 YYDKDF (reference sequence). The CDR3 has 14 amino acids. J lost 3 bases, V lost 3 bases, and 2 bases had no gene match. The CDR3, as DNA: TGTGCCACCAGCAGGGCTAGCGGCTACAATGAGCAGTTCTTC. Its protein is CATSRASGYNEQFF.

The V call is TRBV5-4, the J call TRBJ1-1; 11 bases line up with TRBD1. Trimming at V came to 3 bases and at J to 4 bases, leaving 11 bases not matched to a gene. Germline V gene data show CDR1 as SGHNT and CDR2 as YYREEE (reference sequence). The CDR3 totals 17 residues. The CDR3 DNA reads as TGTGCCAGCAGCTACGGACAGGGGGCCCTAGCTGTCACTGAAGCTTTCTTT. This encodes CASSYGQGALAVTEAFF.

This clone has a single count. The genes are TRBV7-6 and TRBJ2-7, with D maybe TRBD1 (6 bases). V lost 6 bases to trimming and J lost 0 bases, with 12 bases between them. The CDR3 has 14 residues. Per germline, CDR1 SGHVS and CDR2 FNYEAQ. The DNA for the CDR3 is TGTGCCAGCAGTCGGACAGTGAGCTCCTACGAGCAGTACTTC. This gives the protein CASSRTVSSYEQYF.

The chain carries TRBV29-1 and TRBJ1-1; 7 bases match TRBD1. After removal of 3 bases from V and 4 bases from J, the junction contained 5 bases not matched to a gene. Per germline, CDR1 SQVTM and CDR2 ANQGSEA. The CDR3 spans 13 residues. The CDR3 nucleotides are TGCAGCGTTGACAGGGGGATCGGCACTGAAGCTTTCTTT. This translates into CSVDRGIGTEAFF.

CDR3 nucleotides: TGTGCCAGCAGCCCCCACGGGGGGAACACTGAAGCTTTCTTT. Protein: CASSPHGGNTEAFF. The chain is built from TRBV5-4 and TRBJ1-1; maybe TRBD1 (5 bases). CDR1 is SGHNT and CDR2 is YYREEE in the germline V gene (reference sequence). This CDR3 comprises 14 residues. V gave up 4 bases and J gave up 1 base, with 11 bases separating them.

The chain carries TRBV7-3 and TRBJ2-2, with a weak D call TRBD1 (5 bases). CDR1 SGHTA and CDR2 FQGTGA come from the germline V gene. The germline V and J ends were trimmed by 7 bases and 4 bases, with 16 bases remaining between them. The length of the CDR3 is 15 residues. CDR3 loop: CASTINQGFTGELFF. The DNA of the CDR3 is TGTGCCAGCACCATCAATCAGGGATTCACCGGGGAGCTGTTTTTT.

This chain joins TRBV21-1 and TRBJ2-1; TRBD2, the D gene given by the table, was not confirmed from the DNA. TRBV21-1 is tagged as a pseudogene. The CDR3 contains 20 residues. As DNA, the CDR3 is TGTGCCAGCAGCACCCCGGAGAAGACTAGCGGGAGTTCTAGGGACAATGAGCAGTTCTTC. Its translation: CASSTPEKTSGSSRDNEQFF.

The chain is built from TRBV28 and TRBJ2-2, with D maybe TRBD2 (6 bases). This CDR3 region has 15 residues. Trimming took 6 bases from V and 5 from J, leaving 16 bases between them. The germline V gene has CDR1 MDHEN and CDR2 SYDVKM. As DNA, the CDR3 is TGTGCCAGCAGGATGGGGGGAGAAGGGACCGGGGAGCTGTTTTTT. It codes for CASRMGGEGTGELFF. The full variable domain, in which reference TRBV28 and TRBJ2-2 provide the parts outside the CDR3, is DVKVTQSSRYLVKRTGEKVFLECVQDMDHENMFWYRQDPGLGLRLIYFSYDVKMKEKGDIPEGYSVSREKKERFSLILESASTNQTSMYLCASRMGGEGTGELFFGEGSRLTVL.

The J gene is TRBJ1-1, the V gene TRBV7-2; tentative D call: TRBD1 (6 bases). The germline gives CDR1 SGHTA, CDR2 FQGNSA. CDR3 length: 18 residues. V was clipped by 4 bases and J by 0 bases, with 21 bases between them. For the CDR3, the DNA is TGTGCCAGCAGCTCAACCCGCCTCCGGGCAGGGGTGAACACTGAAGCTTTCTTT. Translating it yields CASSSTRLRAGVNTEAFF.

The chain uses TRBV4-2 and TRBJ1-5; 10 bases agree with TRBD1. Germline CDR1 and CDR2: LGHNA and YNFKEQ. The CDR3 has 15 residues. The junction had 7 bases not matched to a gene; V was cut back by 0 bases and J by 11 bases. The CDR3 coding sequence is TGTGCCAGCAGCCAAGAGGTGGGACAGGGGATTGCCCAGCATTTT. Its translation: CASSQEVGQGIAQHF.

This chain connects TRBV5-1 to TRBJ1-3, with no clear D. The CDR3 contains 13 residues. V dropped 5 bases and J dropped 0 bases, with 6 bases sitting between them. In germline, CDR1 is SGHRS, CDR2 YFSETQ. The CDR3 DNA follows: TGCGCCAGCAGTCCGGTCTCTGGAAACACCATATATTTT. It is translated as CASSPVSGNTIYF.